These 28 T cell receptor beta chains were all obtained from the same sample, sequenced in a study of blood T cell repertoires in COVID-19. Generated by immunoSEQ multiplex PCR, the TCRdb table keeps only in-frame clones and is missing some. This table has roughly 170,000 clones, under 80% appearing once. The sample consisted of peripheral blood. Receptors were obtained from a woman of 80 years or more with acute or convalescent COVID-19.

The chain combines TRBV20-1 with TRBJ2-3; D possibly corresponds to TRBD2 (5 bases). This CDR3 is 11 amino acids long. Germline lookup yields CDR1 DFQATT and CDR2 SNEGSKA (reference sequence). CDR3 protein: CRGSGGRTQYF. The CDR3 nucleotides are TGCAGGGGATCCGGCGGGCGTACGCAGTATTTT.

The chain couples TRBV6-5 to TRBJ2-1; TRBD2 is a possible D gene (6 bases). The CDR3 has 15 amino acids. The germline V and J ends were trimmed by 6 bases and 6 bases, with 18 bases remaining between them. CDR1 and CDR2 from the germline V gene are MNHEY and SVGAGI. For the CDR3, the DNA is TGTGCCAGCAGCCAACGGAAGGTCGGGAGCAATGAGCAGTTCTTC. It is translated as CASSQRKVGSNEQFF.

Many counts were recorded for this clone. J is TRBJ1-4 and V is TRBV7-9, with D unclear. Germline V gives CDR1 SEHNR, CDR2 FQNEAQ (reference sequence). V lost 2 bases to trimming and J lost 4 bases, with 5 bases between them. This CDR3 region has 13 residues. CDR3 nucleotides: TGTGCCAGCAGCTTACAAAATAATGAAAAACTGTTTTTT. Translating it yields CASSLQNNEKLFF.

This chain uses TRBV27 with TRBJ1-2; TRBD1 matches 11 bases. The CDR3 totals 18 residues. Germline V gene sequence: CDR1 MNHEY, CDR2 SMNVEV (reference sequence). V lost 0 bases to trimming and J lost 0 bases; unmatched junction nucleotides: 6. CDR3 sequence (DNA): TGTGCCAGCAGTTTATCGATAGGGGGACAGGGGGCTAACTATGGCTACACCTTC. It encodes CASSLSIGGQGANYGYTF.

The V call is TRBV28, the J call TRBJ2-7; 10 nucleotides match TRBD2. Trimming took 5 bases from V and 9 from J; bases not matched to a gene: 10. There are 14 residues in the CDR3. The germline gives CDR1 MDHEN, CDR2 SYDVKM. The CDR3 sequence: CASSGGLASVWQYF. The DNA of the CDR3 is TGTGCCAGCAGTGGGGGACTAGCGTCTGTCTGGCAGTACTTC. The variable domain in full, with the rest retrieved from reference TRBV28 and TRBJ2-7, is DVKVTQSSRYLVKRTGEKVFLECVQDMDHENMFWYRQDPGLGLRLIYFSYDVKMKEKGDIPEGYSVSREKKERFSLILESASTNQTSMYLCASSGGLASVWQYFGPGTRLTVT.

V gene TRBV5-4 combines with J gene TRBJ2-1; the match to TRBD2 covers 10 bases. Germline assignment: CDR1 SGHNT and CDR2 YYREEE (reference sequence). The CDR3 sequence is 13 residues long. The V and J ends lost 4 bases and 9 bases, in that order; junction bases with no gene match: 4. The CDR3 sequence: CASSLAGVGEQFF. The CDR3 DNA follows: TGTGCCAGCAGCCTAGCGGGAGTTGGTGAGCAGTTCTTC.

The chain employs TRBV21-1 and TRBJ1-4. TRBV21-1 has pseudogene status. This CDR3 has 15 residues. CDR3 DNA: TGTGCCAGCCGAGTAGAAGCGGGCCCGACGGAAAAACTGTTTTTT. This codes for CASRVEAGPTEKLFF.

The chain couples TRBV19 to TRBJ2-7, with 13 bases that match TRBD2. Trimming removed 4 bases from V and 4 bases from J; junction bases left unmatched: 7. Germline V gene data show CDR1 as LNHDA and CDR2 as SQIVND (reference sequence). The CDR3 extends over 16 amino acids. CDR3 loop: CASSSYRTSGSYEQYF. CDR3 nucleotides: TGTGCCAGTAGTAGCTACAGGACTAGCGGGAGTTACGAGCAGTACTTC.

This chain connects TRBV27 to TRBJ2-7, with a tentative D call TRBD1 (5 bases). CDR3 length: 13 amino acids. The germline V and J ends were trimmed by 5 bases and 9 bases, with 17 bases remaining between them. Germline CDR1 is MNHEY and CDR2 is SMNVEV (reference sequence). This CDR3 is CASSPRADVGQYF. CDR3 in DNA: TGTGCCAGCAGTCCCAGGGCCGACGTGGGGCAGTACTTC.

This clone was recorded once. The chain carries TRBV7-2 and TRBJ2-3; 10 bases are a match to TRBD2. The ends lost 3 bases at V and 3 bases at J; junction bases unmatched: 3. Germline V gives CDR1 SGHTA, CDR2 FQGNSA. The CDR3 runs 15 residues. The CDR3 spells CASSFSSGRTDTQYF. The CDR3 nucleotides read TGTGCCAGCAGCTTTTCTAGCGGGAGAACAGATACGCAGTATTTT.

V gene TRBV3-1 (or the pseudogene TRBV3-2) combines with J gene TRBJ2-7; 8 positions match TRBD1. This CDR3 is 13 amino acids long. V lost 5 bases, J lost 3 bases, and 3 bases stayed unmatched. Germline V lookup: CDR1 LGHDT, CDR2 YNNKEL (reference sequence). The CDR3 spells CASSIGQGYEQYF. The CDR3 DNA is TGTGCCAGCAGCATCGGACAGGGCTACGAGCAGTACTTC.

As DNA, the CDR3 is TGTGCCAGCAGCGTAGTGGGGGAGGGAGAGACCCAGTACTTC. This codes for CASSVVGEGETQYF. The J gene is TRBJ2-5, the V gene TRBV9, with 7 bases that match TRBD2. The CDR3 sequence is 14 residues long. With V trimmed by 0 bases and J by 4 bases, 3 bases remained unmatched. From germline, CDR1 is SGDLS and CDR2 YYNGEE.

This clone came up a few times. This chain joins TRBV6-6 and TRBJ2-7; TRBD1 is a possible D gene (5 bases). Germline V gene data show CDR1 as MNHNY and CDR2 as SVGAGI (reference sequence). The CDR3 is 15 residues long. Trimming cost V 5 bases and J 4 bases, with 18 bases left between them. The CDR3 loop reads CASSTPVAGSYEQYF. The CDR3 DNA sequence: TGTGCCAGCAGTACCCCGGTGGCAGGGTCTTACGAGCAGTACTTC.

This rearrangement joins TRBV19 to TRBJ2-2; 7 bases are a match to TRBD1. This CDR3 is built from 18 residues. The trim removed 0 bases at V and 0 bases at J, leaving 7 bases unmatched. Germline values: CDR1 LNHDA, CDR2 SQIVND (reference sequence). The CDR3 reads CASSIDWEDRANTGELFF. Here the CDR3 DNA reads TGTGCCAGTAGTATAGATTGGGAAGACAGGGCGAACACCGGGGAGCTGTTTTTT.

This clone was picked up many times. The genes are TRBV3-1 (or the pseudogene TRBV3-2) and TRBJ1-3; 9 nucleotides match TRBD1. V was pared by 4 bases and J by 4 bases, with 2 bases of the junction left unmatched. CDR1 is LGHDT and CDR2 is YNNKEL in the germline V gene (reference sequence). This CDR3 spans 14 amino acids. The chain's CDR3 is CASSPGTGGNTIYF. The CDR3 DNA follows: TGTGCCAGCAGCCCAGGGACAGGGGGAAACACCATATATTTT.

The V gene is TRBV30, the J gene TRBJ1-4, with a tentative D call TRBD1 (5 bases). Trimming removed 0 bases from V and 8 bases from J, with 16 bases in between. CDR3 size: 15 residues. Germline V gives CDR1 GTSNPN, CDR2 SVGIG (reference sequence). The DNA of the CDR3 is TGTGCCTGGAGTGTAGGAGGGCCGGGGGGGGAAAAACTGTTTTTT. As protein: CAWSVGGPGGEKLFF.

The chain is built from TRBV2 and TRBJ2-7; tentative D call: TRBD2 (6 bases). V lost 2 bases, J lost 6 bases, and 8 bases lay in between. This CDR3 region has 12 residues. CDR1 and CDR2 from the germline V gene are SNHLY and FYNNEI. This CDR3 is CASSEMGGEQYF. The DNA of the CDR3 is TGTGCCAGCAGTGAAATGGGGGGCGAGCAGTACTTC.

This sequence joins TRBV19 and TRBJ1-5; maybe TRBD1 (5 bases). Germline assignment: CDR1 LNHDA and CDR2 SQIVND (reference sequence). Trimming pared 6 bases from V and 3 bases from J, leaving 15 bases between. CDR3 length: 15 amino acids. The CDR3 here is CASRPSTVNNQPQHF. CDR3 bases: TGTGCCAGTAGACCCTCGACAGTTAACAATCAGCCCCAGCATTTT.

This chain connects TRBV28 to TRBJ1-3; no definite D call. The V end was cut by 2 bases, the J end by 0 bases, with 8 bases between. The CDR3 has 15 amino acids. Germline-derived CDR1 and CDR2 are MDHEN and SYDVKM. CDR3 coding DNA: TGTGCCAGCAGTTTAACAGCTTACTCTGGAAACACCATATATTTT. It is translated as CASSLTAYSGNTIYF.

The rearrangement uses TRBV27 and TRBJ2-2; a possible D gene is TRBD2 (5 bases). From germline, CDR1 is MNHEY and CDR2 SMNVEV (reference sequence). Deletions cut 2 bases from V and 0 bases from J, with 10 bases between. CDR3 length: 16 amino acids. For the CDR3, the DNA is TGTGCCAGCAGTTTACGGCAGGAGGCGAACACCGGGGAGCTGTTTTTT. It specifies CASSLRQEANTGELFF.

The chain couples TRBV18 to TRBJ1-2; a weak D match, TRBD1 (5 bases). This CDR3 contains 14 residues. Per the germline V gene, CDR1 is KGHSH and CDR2 is LQKENI. Between the trimmed V and J ends, which lost 3 bases and 3 bases, there was a span of 11 bases. The DNA for the CDR3 is TGTGCCAGCTCACCTTCAGACAGCGACTATGGCTACACCTTC. Translation: CASSPSDSDYGYTF.

This clone has more than one count but fewer than ten. V is TRBV19 and J is TRBJ2-1; TRBD2 matches at 7 bases. This CDR3 has 18 amino acids. Germline-derived CDR1 and CDR2 are LNHDA and SQIVND (reference sequence). V lost 0 bases to trimming and J lost 13 bases; unmatched junction nucleotides: 21. CDR3 DNA: TGTGCCAGTAGTATAGATGGGTCAGGAGGGAGGGCCTCCTCCGTCCAGTTCTTC. Translating gives CASSIDGSGGRASSVQFF. Drawing the rest from reference TRBV19 and TRBJ2-1, the complete variable domain is DGGITQSPKYLFRKEGQNVTLSCEQNLNHDAMYWYRQDPGQGLRLIYYSQIVNDFQKGDIAEGYSVSREKKESFPLTVTSAQKNPTAFYLCASSIDGSGGRASSVQFFGPGTRLTVL.

The chain combines TRBV6-2 or TRBV6-3 with TRBJ1-1; 7 positions match TRBD1. Germline V lookup: CDR1 MNHEY, CDR2 SVGEGT. With V trimmed by 5 bases and J by 2 bases, 5 bases remained unmatched. The CDR3 is 14 amino acids. CDR3 nucleotides: TGTGCCAGCAGTCGCGGGACAGCTAACACTGAAGCTTTCTTT. Translating gives CASSRGTANTEAFF.

This clone turned up a few times. The chain joins TRBV6-5 to TRBJ1-2, with TRBD1 matching over 9 bases. This CDR3 is 13 amino acids long. Trimming removed 5 bases from V and 5 bases from J; junction bases left unmatched: 3. Germline CDR1 MNHEY, CDR2 SVGAGI. The CDR3 nucleotides are TGTGCCAGCAGTACAGGGGGCGGTTATGGCTACACCTTC. Amino acid sequence: CASSTGGGYGYTF.

This clone has just one count. The V gene is TRBV28, the J gene TRBJ2-7, with 8 bases that match TRBD1. In germline, CDR1 is MDHEN, CDR2 SYDVKM. The CDR3 consists of 15 residues. The V gene end was trimmed by 1 base and the J gene end by 2 bases; junction bases not matched to a gene: 4. The CDR3 region has the DNA TGTGCCAGCAGTTTATTCGGACAGGGTACCTACGAGCAGTACTTC. Amino acid sequence: CASSLFGQGTYEQYF.

This sequence joins TRBV20-1 and TRBJ1-2; 10 bases fit TRBD1. This CDR3 contains 11 residues. CDR1 is DFQATT and CDR2 is SNEGSKA in the germline V gene (reference sequence). This CDR3 is CRAGTGEGYTF. In DNA form, the CDR3 reads TGCAGGGCTGGGACAGGGGAGGGCTACACCTTC.

The V and J genes are TRBV5-1 and TRBJ2-1, with 10 bases fitting TRBD2. The CDR3 sequence is 15 residues long. V shed 3 bases, J shed 7 bases, and the junction held 7 bases outside the gene matches. Germline V lookup: CDR1 SGHRS, CDR2 YFSETQ. The chain's CDR3 is CASSYNSGRGNEQFF. The CDR3 region has the DNA TGCGCCAGCAGCTACAACAGCGGGAGGGGTAATGAGCAGTTCTTC.

The chain is built from TRBV5-1 and TRBJ2-7; TRBD1 agrees at 7 bases. Germline V gene sequence: CDR1 SGHRS, CDR2 YFSETQ. Trimming cost V 2 bases and J 2 bases; bases outside gene matches: 1. The CDR3 totals 13 residues. CDR3 residues: CASSFTGAYEQYF. The CDR3 DNA sequence: TGCGCCAGCAGCTTCACAGGGGCCTACGAGCAGTACTTC.